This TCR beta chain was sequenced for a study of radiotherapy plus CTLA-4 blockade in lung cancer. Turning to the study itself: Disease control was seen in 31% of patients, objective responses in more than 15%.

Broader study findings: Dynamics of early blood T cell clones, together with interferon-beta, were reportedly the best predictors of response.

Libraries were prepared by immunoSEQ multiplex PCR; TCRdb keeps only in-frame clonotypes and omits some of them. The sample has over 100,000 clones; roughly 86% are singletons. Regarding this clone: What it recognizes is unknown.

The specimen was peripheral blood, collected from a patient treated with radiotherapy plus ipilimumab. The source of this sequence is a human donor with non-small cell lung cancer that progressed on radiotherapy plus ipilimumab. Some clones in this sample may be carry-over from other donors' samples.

In DNA form, the CDR3 reads TGCGCCAGCAGCTTGGGGACGGCTCTTTCTAATGAAAAACTGTTTTTT. Protein: CASSLGTALSNEKLFF. The chain recombines TRBV5-1 with TRBJ1-4; D not resolved. V lost 0 bases, J lost 3 bases, and 12 bases lay in between. The CDR3 has 16 residues. Germline CDR1 and CDR2: SGHRS and YFSETQ.